This TCR beta chain was identified during a study of molecular identifiers for immune sequencing clone quantification. TCRdb reprocessed the PCR reads via MiXCR and lists one record per CDR3 protein. The sample comprises about 320,000 distinct CDR3 sequences, 24% of which are singletons, and roughly 0.7% rests with the top ten. Per germline, CDR1 PRHDT and CDR2 FYEKMQ (reference sequence). The CDR3 runs 14 residues. Trimming removed 4 bases at V and 6 bases at J, with 12 bases between. V usage is TRBV13 and J usage is TRBJ1-4, with a possible D match to TRBD1 (6 bases). Material for sequencing was naive CD8+ T cells from blood, with Jurkat cell RNA spiked in. The sample's subset: FACS-sorted CD8+CD4-CCR7+CD45RA+ naive T cells. The receptor was derived from a human donor in good health. Some libraries in this study had Jurkat cell RNA spiked in. The chain's CDR3 is CASSSPGADEKLFF. The CDR3 DNA sequence: TGTGCCAGCAGCTCCCCAGGGGCGGATGAAAAACTGTTTTTT.